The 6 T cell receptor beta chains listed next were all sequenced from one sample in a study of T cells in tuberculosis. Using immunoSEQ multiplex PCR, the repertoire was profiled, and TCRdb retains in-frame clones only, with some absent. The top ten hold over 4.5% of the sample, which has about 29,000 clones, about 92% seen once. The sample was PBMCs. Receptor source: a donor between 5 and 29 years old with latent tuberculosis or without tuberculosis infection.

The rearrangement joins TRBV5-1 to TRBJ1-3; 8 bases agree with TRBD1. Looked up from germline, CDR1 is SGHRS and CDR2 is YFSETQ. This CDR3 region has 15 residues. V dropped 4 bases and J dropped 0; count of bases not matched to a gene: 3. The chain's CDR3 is CASSRQGSSGNTIYF. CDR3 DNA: TGCGCCAGCAGCCGACAGGGGAGCTCTGGAAACACCATATATTTT.

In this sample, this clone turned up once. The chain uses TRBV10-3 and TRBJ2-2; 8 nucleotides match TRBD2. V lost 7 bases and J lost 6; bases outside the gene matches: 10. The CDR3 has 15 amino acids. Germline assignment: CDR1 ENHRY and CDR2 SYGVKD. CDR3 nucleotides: TGTGCCATCAACGGGGGTAGCGGGGAGCCCGGGGAGCTGTTTTTT. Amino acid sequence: CAINGGSGEPGELFF.

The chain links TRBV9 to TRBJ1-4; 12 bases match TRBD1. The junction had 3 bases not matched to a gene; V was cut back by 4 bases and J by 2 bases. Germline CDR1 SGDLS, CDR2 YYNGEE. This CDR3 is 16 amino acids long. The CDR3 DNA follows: TGTGCCAGCAGCCGGGACAGGGGGCACACTAATGAAAAACTGTTTTTT. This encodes CASSRDRGHTNEKLFF.

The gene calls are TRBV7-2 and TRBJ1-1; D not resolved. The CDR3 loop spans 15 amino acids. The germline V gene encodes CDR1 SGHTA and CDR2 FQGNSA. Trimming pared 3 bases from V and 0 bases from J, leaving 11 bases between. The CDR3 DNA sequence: TGTGCCAGCAGCTTGGGCAGCTACATGAACACTGAAGCTTTCTTT. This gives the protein CASSLGSYMNTEAFF. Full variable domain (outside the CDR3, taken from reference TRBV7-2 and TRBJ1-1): GAGVSQSPSNKVTEKGKDVELRCDPISGHTALYWYRQSLGQGLEFLIYFQGNSAPDKSGLPSDRFSAERTGGSVSTLTIQRTQQEDSAVYLCASSLGSYMNTEAFFGQGTRLTVV.

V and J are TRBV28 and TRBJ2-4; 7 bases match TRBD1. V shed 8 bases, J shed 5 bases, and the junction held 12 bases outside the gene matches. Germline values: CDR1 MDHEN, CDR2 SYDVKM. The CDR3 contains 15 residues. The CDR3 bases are TGTGCCAGCTTAGGGGGCTCCTCTTCCGAAAACATTCAGTACTTC. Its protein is CASLGGSSSENIQYF.

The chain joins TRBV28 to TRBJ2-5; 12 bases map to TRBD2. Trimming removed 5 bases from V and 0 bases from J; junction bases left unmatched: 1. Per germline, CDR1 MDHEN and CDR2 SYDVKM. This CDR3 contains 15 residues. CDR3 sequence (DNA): TGTGCCAGCAGTGGACTAGCGGGGTACCAAGAGACCCAGTACTTC. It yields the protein CASSGLAGYQETQYF.